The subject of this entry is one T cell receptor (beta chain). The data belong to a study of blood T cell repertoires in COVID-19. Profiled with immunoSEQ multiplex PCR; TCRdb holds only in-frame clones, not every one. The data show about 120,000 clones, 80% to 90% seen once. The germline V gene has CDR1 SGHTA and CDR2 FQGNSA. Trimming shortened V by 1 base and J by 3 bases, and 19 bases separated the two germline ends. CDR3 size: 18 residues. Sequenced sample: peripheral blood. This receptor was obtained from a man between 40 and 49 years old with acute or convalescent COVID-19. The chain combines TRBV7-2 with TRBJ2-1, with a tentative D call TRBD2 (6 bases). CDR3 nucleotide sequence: TGTGCCAGCAGCTTAGGAAGGGGCACGGGGGAATACTACAATGAGCAGTTCTTC. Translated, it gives CASSLGRGTGEYYNEQFF.